This TCR beta chain was identified in a study of regulatory T cells in long-lasting Graves disease (dated by TCRdb to about 2021). For the study in its entirety: Persistent Graves' disease was defined as persistently positive TSH receptor autoantibodies together with antithyroid drug treatment for over 5 years. Antithyroid drugs had been taken for approximately 9.5 years on average by persistent Graves' disease patients in the clinical cohort. A total of around 35 samples underwent TCR sequencing, from about 13 patients with persistent Graves' disease and some 20 patients with newly diagnosed Graves' disease. Persistent Graves' disease patients were compared with newly diagnosed Graves' disease patients by peripheral blood TCR sequencing and RNA sequencing. The study took place in China and was registered as a clinical trial.

The library came from multiplex PCR. TCRdb shows the sequencer as Illumina HiSeq 4000. TCR beta libraries were built with iRepertoire HTBI primers and Arm-PCR amplification of CDR3 regions. Before sequencing, the PCR products went through gel purification. The original methods were these. Gene usage analysis of CDR3 amino acid clonotypes used the 55 to 65 TRBV and 14 TRBJ segments found across samples. Filtered high-quality paired reads were merged into contigs using COPE and FqMerger. Contigs were aligned with BLAST to IMGT TRBV, TRBD and TRBJ reference genes, and CDR3 was defined per IMGT. Any clonotype with a frequency above 0.1% was counted as a highly expanded clone. Repertoire diversity was measured by Shannon entropy, and V-J evenness by the Gini coefficient. Public clonotypes were defined as clonotypes shared by more than one individual. TCRdb reprocessed the public reads (quality trimming at Q25 with fastp, clone calling with MiXCR) and kept in-frame beta chains. Rows are combined by CDR3 protein, so each entry shows the most common genes and DNA. For this entry, the V and J calls and clone size follow TCRdb and not the study's own pipeline. Across this sample there are some 470,000 distinct CDR3 sequences, with 20% to 25% seen only once. The top ten clonotypes cover over 6% of the sample.

CDR1 and CDR2, per the germline V gene, are SNHLY and FYNNEI. The CDR3 runs 15 residues from the cysteine to the phenylalanine. Just CDR3 DNA is preserved here, 45 bases in frame from base 1. Trimming removed 7 bases from V and 1 base from J; the gene matches leave 10 bases unexplained. Study-wide conclusions, independent of this receptor: Lower TCR Shannon entropy and fewer highly expanded clones were observed in persistent Graves' disease patients than in newly diagnosed patients, which suggested clonal expansion. Sequencing and analysis were limited to the TCR beta chain. More public clonotypes were shared among persistent patients (2,741) than among newly diagnosed patients (approximately 930). Persistent disease showed preferential use of TRBV28, TRBJ1-2 and TRBJ2-5, whereas newly diagnosed disease favored TRBV20-1 and TRBJ2-1. Peripheral blood alone was examined, since thyroid tissue, which constituted the primary lesion, could not be accessed. The authors acknowledged the small sample size as a limitation that may reduce accuracy.

The sample's time point label is to be understood as: persistent/refractory GD, antithyroid drugs over 5 years with positive TRAb. For both TCR sequencing and RNA sequencing, RNA was extracted from PBMCs using TRIzol. The diagnosis of Graves' disease was made according to American Thyroid Association guidelines. Patients for the study were recruited at an endocrinology department in Xi'an, China. From each patient, around 9 milliliters of peripheral blood was collected into an EDTA anticoagulant tube. Ficoll Paque Plus density gradient separation was used to isolate PBMCs, and no additional T cell sorting was done. An Agilent 2100 Bioanalyzer and agarose gel were used to check RNA quality, while a NanoDrop 2000 measured RNA concentration. As regards this clonotype: No antigen is known for it. No base-level quality is on record; no much larger clone is a single base apart.

This receptor was obtained from a female donor with Graves disease. This chain joins TRBV2 to TRBJ2-7; 7 middle bases align to TRBD2. The material was peripheral blood mononuclear cells (PBMCs), obtained when the disease was refractory, from a patient treated with antithyroid drugs. The CDR3 region has the sequence CASNGERGGSYEQYF. The bases read TGTGCCAGCAACGGCGAGCGGGGCGGGTCCTACGAGCAGTACTTC. The CDR3 plus the reference TRBV2 and TRBJ2-7 genes for the other parts give the full variable domain: EPEVTQTPSHQVTQMGQEVILRCVPISNHLYFYWYRQILGQKVEFLVSFYNNEISEKSEIFDDQFSVERPDGSNFTLKIRSTKLEDSAMYFCASNGERGGSYEQYFGPGTRLTVT.